This entry describes one T cell receptor (beta chain). The timepoints at which blood was sampled were baseline, cycle 4 day 1, and cycle 7 day 1. This sample is drawn from a study of OX40 agonist ivuxolimab in advanced cancers. Across the study: A diagnosis of hepatocellular carcinoma, melanoma, renal cell or head and neck cancer was present in dose-escalation patients.

The method was immunoSEQ multiplex PCR; TCRdb's version includes in-frame clones alone and lacks a portion of them. The sample lists 68,000 or so clones, 91% occurring once. The receptor comes from an adult with an advanced solid tumor such as melanoma, head and neck, liver or kidney cancer. The specimen was CD4+ or CD8+ T cells sorted from blood, collected in a trial of the OX40 agonist ivuxolimab.

CDR3 in amino acids: CAWSVNTGQRNSPLHF. Written as DNA, the CDR3 is TGTGCCTGGAGTGTAAATACGGGACAGAGGAATTCACCCCTCCACTTT. This chain joins TRBV30 and TRBJ1-6; 7 bases match TRBD1. Germline assignment: CDR1 GTSNPN and CDR2 SVGIG (reference sequence). Germline trimming cut 0 bases from V and 7 bases from J; bases unmatched to any gene: 9. This CDR3 region has 16 residues.